This T cell receptor beta chain is drawn from a study of shared clonotypes between healthy human individuals. Germline V lookup: CDR1 WNHNN, CDR2 SYGVQD (reference sequence). The trim removed 9 bases at V and 9 bases at J, leaving 18 bases unmatched. The CDR3 contains 15 residues. Naive-designated CD8 cells lacked CD45RO, were positively enriched for CCR7, and omitted terminally differentiated effector memory CD45RA+ cells. Several immunoSEQ plates received, in even portions, the genomic DNA of each subset. Generated by immunoSEQ multiplex PCR, the TCRdb table keeps only in-frame clones and is missing some. Here the sample spans a few million clones, approximately 92% being singletons.

Material for sequencing was naive CD8+ T cells from PBMCs. The receptor comes from a man between 18 and 35 years old in good health. Some clones in this sample may be carry-over from other donors' samples. This chain uses TRBV10-1 with TRBJ2-7; 9 bases are a match to TRBD2. CDR3 protein: CARVLAGSIILGQYF. CDR3 nucleotide sequence: TGCGCCAGAGTGCTAGCGGGATCTATTATCCTCGGGCAGTACTTC.